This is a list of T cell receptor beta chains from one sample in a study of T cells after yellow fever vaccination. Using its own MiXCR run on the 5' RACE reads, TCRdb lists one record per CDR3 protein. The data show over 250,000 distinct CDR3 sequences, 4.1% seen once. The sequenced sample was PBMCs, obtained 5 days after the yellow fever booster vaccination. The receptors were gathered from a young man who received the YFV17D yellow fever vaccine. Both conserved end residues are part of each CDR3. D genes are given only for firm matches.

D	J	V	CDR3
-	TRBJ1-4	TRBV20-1	CSAWRPNEKLFF
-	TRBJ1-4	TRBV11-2	CASSPQEGKLFF
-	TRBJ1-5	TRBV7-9	CASSQSPNQPQHF
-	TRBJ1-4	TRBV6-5	CASSTGQTNEKLFF
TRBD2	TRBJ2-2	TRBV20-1	CSATGGGGYAPNTGELFF
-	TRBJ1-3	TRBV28	CASSLFLALGNTIYF
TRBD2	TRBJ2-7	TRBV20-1	CSATHSGGDEQYF
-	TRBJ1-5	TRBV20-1	CSARAPPGEQYSNQPQHF
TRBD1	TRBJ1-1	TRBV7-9	CASSHPGQGGTEAFF
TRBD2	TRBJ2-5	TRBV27	CASSLGLAAETQYF
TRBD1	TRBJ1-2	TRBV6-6	CASSFRGYNYGYTF
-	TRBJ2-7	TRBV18	CASSPTPFDGEQYF
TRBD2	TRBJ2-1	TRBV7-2	CASSLAPAGGPNEQFF
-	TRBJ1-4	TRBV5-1	CASSPGRKLFF
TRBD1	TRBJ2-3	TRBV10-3	CATNPQGQADTQYF
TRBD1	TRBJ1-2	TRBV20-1	CSAKDRGQFDYGYTF
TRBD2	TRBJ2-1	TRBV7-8	CASSFSKRGPHRYNEQFF
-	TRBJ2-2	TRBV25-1	CASSEGKMNTGELFF
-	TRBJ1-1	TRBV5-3	CARSLEGCEAFF
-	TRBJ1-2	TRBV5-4	CASSPYSSGSYTF
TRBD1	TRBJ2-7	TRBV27	CASRFLGTGVYEQYF
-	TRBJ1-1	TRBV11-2	CASSLHFYSEAFF
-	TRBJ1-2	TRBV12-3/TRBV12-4	CASSLVGGALYGYTF
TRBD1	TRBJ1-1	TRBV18	CASSPPTGTNGAFF
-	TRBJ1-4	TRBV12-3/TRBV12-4	CASSEEKGKLFF
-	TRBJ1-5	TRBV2	CASSDRSGNQPQHF
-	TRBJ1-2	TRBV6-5	CASSYSISQAGGYTF
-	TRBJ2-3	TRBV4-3	CASSQDGSSGTDTQYF
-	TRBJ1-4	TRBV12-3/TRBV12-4	CASSLFGSKKLFF